The present entry profiles one TCR beta chain with its context. Ophthalmopathy cases met thresholds of Clinical Activity Score at least 3, NOSPECS grade at least 4 and duration under 3 months. CDR1 and CDR2 (germline): MGHDK, SYGVNS. Trimming took 4 bases from V and 7 from J; bases not matched to a gene: 13. The length of the CDR3 is 17 residues. This specimen comes from a study of T cells in Graves' hyperthyroidism and ophthalmopathy. Template material for amplifying TCR beta CDR3 regions consisted of RNA transcripts. HTBI primers were the set used in a first-round RT-PCR of the TCR CDR3. One entry per CDR3 protein, called by TCRdb with MiXCR from the multiplex PCR reads. The table has about 640,000 distinct CDR3 sequences, around 21% seen once.

Input material: blood. This receptor was taken from a young man with Graves' ophthalmopathy. This chain joins TRBV25-1 and TRBJ2-1, with 10 bases fitting TRBD2. CDR3 loop: CASSASTSGSAGNEQFF. CDR3 bases: TGTGCCAGCAGTGCGTCGACTAGCGGGTCGGCGGGAAATGAGCAGTTCTTC.